Shown below are 7 T cell receptor beta chains from a single sample sequenced in a study of T cell responses to AZD1222 COVID-19 vaccine. The data were produced by immunoSEQ multiplex PCR, yet TCRdb's version contains in-frame clones alone and is incomplete. The data show about 76,000 clones, with over 65% seen just once and 27% held by the top ten. Here the sequenced sample was peripheral blood, taken 28 days after the second dose of the MenACWY control vaccine. The receptor set was obtained from an adult who received the MenACWY meningococcal vaccine as a control.

The CDR3 DNA reads TGTGCCAGCAGTGCCCGGGGGGGCGCTGAAGCTTTCTTT. This gives the protein CASSARGGAEAFF. V gene TRBV6-4 combines with J gene TRBJ1-1, with D possibly being TRBD1 (6 bases). The V end was cut by 4 bases, the J end by 6 bases, with 12 bases between. The CDR3 extends over 13 amino acids. CDR1 MRHNA and CDR2 SNTAGT come from the germline V gene.

The chain combines TRBV6-6 with TRBJ2-3, with a weak D call TRBD1 (5 bases). This CDR3 has 16 amino acids. Germline V lookup: CDR1 MNHNY, CDR2 SVGAGI (reference sequence). The V end was cut by 6 bases, the J end by 5 bases, with 21 bases between. The CDR3 loop is CASSPSQGPRGDTQYF. The CDR3 bases are TGTGCCAGCAGCCCCTCCCAGGGTCCTCGAGGAGATACGCAGTATTTT.

This rearrangement joins TRBV5-1 to TRBJ1-2, with 10 bases that match TRBD1. Germline trimming cut 3 bases from V and 0 bases from J; bases unmatched to any gene: 11. Germline CDR1 is SGHRS and CDR2 is YFSETQ. The CDR3 is 18 residues long. Written as DNA, the CDR3 is TGCGCCAGCAGCTCCTCCGGAGGGACAGGGGTATCTAACTATGGCTACACCTTC. Translation gives CASSSSGGTGVSNYGYTF.

V and J are TRBV3-1 (or the pseudogene TRBV3-2) and TRBJ1-1; D possibly corresponds to TRBD1 (6 bases). The CDR3 contains 15 residues. Germline-derived CDR1 and CDR2 are LGHDT and YNNKEL (reference sequence). V lost 8 bases and J 0 bases, leaving 16 bases between the germline ends. The CDR3 region is CASSKTGALNTEAFF. The CDR3 nucleotides are TGTGCCAGCTCCAAGACGGGGGCGTTGAACACTGAAGCTTTCTTT.

The rearrangement joins TRBV19 to TRBJ2-7; 9 nucleotides agree with TRBD1. This CDR3 contains 14 residues. Germline CDR1 LNHDA, CDR2 SQIVND (reference sequence). The J segment lost 5 bases and the V segment lost 3 bases, leaving 5 bases of the junction unmatched. The CDR3, as DNA: TGTGCCAGTAGTATCGGGGACAGGGAGAACGAGCAGTACTTC. As protein: CASSIGDRENEQYF.

This chain uses TRBV28 with TRBJ1-2; possible D gene TRBD1, 6 bases. Germline CDR1 and CDR2: MDHEN and SYDVKM. V was pared by 7 bases and J by 0 bases, with 27 bases between. The CDR3 is 19 residues long. The CDR3 loop reads CASTSWDQGRMNANYGYTF. DNA of the CDR3: TGTGCCAGCACCTCTTGGGACCAGGGGCGAATGAATGCTAACTATGGCTACACCTTC.

This clone was seen more than once but under ten times. This sequence joins TRBV7-9 and TRBJ2-3; 10 positions agree with TRBD1. The germline gives CDR1 SEHNR, CDR2 FQNEAQ (reference sequence). The V and J ends lost 1 base and 2 bases, in that order; junction bases with no gene match: 6. The CDR3 contains 17 residues. CDR3 DNA sequence: TGTGCCAGCAGCTTAGGCGACAGGGGGCGCCCCACAGATACGCAGTATTTT. Encoded protein: CASSLGDRGRPTDTQYF.